The 7 T cell receptor beta chains reported below all come from one sample, sequenced in a study of blood T cell repertoires in COVID-19. This table comes from immunoSEQ multiplex PCR, and its TCRdb copy is limited to in-frame clones, with some not included. The sample has approximately 290,000 clones, roughly 89% seen once; the top ten hold around 0.8%. Sequencing input: peripheral blood. Every receptor here comes from a man aged 25-45 years with acute or convalescent COVID-19.

The V gene is TRBV6-6, the J gene TRBJ1-6; D may be TRBD1 (5 bases). The CDR3 spans 15 residues. Germline V CDR1 and CDR2: MNHNY, SVGAGI (reference sequence). Trimming pared 11 bases from V and 7 bases from J, leaving 21 bases between. The CDR3 nucleotides read TGTGCCGCAGCTTCCAGGGTGCATGACAATTCACCCCTCCACTTT. Protein sequence: CAAASRVHDNSPLHF.

The chain is built from TRBV5-3 and TRBJ1-2, with D uncertain. TRBV5-3 is an ORF for which the function is uncertain. The V and J ends lost 0 bases and 0 bases respectively, with 15 bases between them. The CDR3 sequence is 17 residues long. This CDR3 reads CARSLVLFTKPNYGYTF. CDR3 DNA sequence: TGTGCCAGAAGCTTGGTTCTGTTCACAAAACCTAACTATGGCTACACCTTC.

The genes are TRBV6-5 and TRBJ1-2; the match to TRBD1 covers 9 bases. With V trimmed by 5 bases and J by 4 bases, 5 bases remained unmatched. CDR3 length equals 14 residues. The germline CDR1 and CDR2 sequences are MNHEY and SVGAGI. The CDR3 here is CASSPHRGPYGYTF. For the CDR3, the DNA is TGTGCCAGCAGTCCACACAGGGGGCCCTATGGCTACACCTTC.

The chain uses TRBV28 and TRBJ1-1; a weak D match, TRBD1 (5 bases). Looked up from germline, CDR1 is MDHEN and CDR2 is SYDVKM. V lost 7 bases, J lost 0 bases, and 12 bases lay in between. This CDR3 has 14 amino acids. In DNA form, the CDR3 reads TGTGCCAGCATGGTGGGGGGTCTGAACACTGAAGCTTTCTTT. Translated: CASMVGGLNTEAFF.

V usage is TRBV3-1 (or the pseudogene TRBV3-2) and J usage is TRBJ1-2, with D unresolved. V was pared by 5 bases and J by 4 bases, with 14 bases between. Germline values: CDR1 LGHDT, CDR2 YNNKEL (reference sequence). The CDR3 contains 14 residues. The CDR3: CASSNEARGYGYTF. CDR3 DNA sequence: TGTGCCAGCAGCAATGAGGCGCGTGGCTATGGCTACACCTTC.

The chain uses TRBV19 and TRBJ1-4, with TRBD1 identical over 7 bases. J gave up 5 bases and V 4 bases, and 4 bases lay outside the gene matches. Germline lookup yields CDR1 LNHDA and CDR2 SQIVND (reference sequence). The CDR3 covers 14 residues. The CDR3 sequence is CASSRDRWNEKLFF. The CDR3 DNA is TGTGCCAGTAGTAGGGACAGATGGAATGAAAAACTGTTTTTT.

The chain is built from TRBV4-1 and TRBJ2-2; D may be TRBD1 (6 bases). Germline V gives CDR1 MGHRA, CDR2 YSYEKL. Trimming cost V 5 bases and J 0 bases, with 13 bases left between them. This CDR3 is 16 amino acids long. CDR3 coding DNA: TGCGCCAGCAGCTATGAGACAGGAACGAACACCGGGGAGCTGTTTTTT. Translated, it gives CASSYETGTNTGELFF.